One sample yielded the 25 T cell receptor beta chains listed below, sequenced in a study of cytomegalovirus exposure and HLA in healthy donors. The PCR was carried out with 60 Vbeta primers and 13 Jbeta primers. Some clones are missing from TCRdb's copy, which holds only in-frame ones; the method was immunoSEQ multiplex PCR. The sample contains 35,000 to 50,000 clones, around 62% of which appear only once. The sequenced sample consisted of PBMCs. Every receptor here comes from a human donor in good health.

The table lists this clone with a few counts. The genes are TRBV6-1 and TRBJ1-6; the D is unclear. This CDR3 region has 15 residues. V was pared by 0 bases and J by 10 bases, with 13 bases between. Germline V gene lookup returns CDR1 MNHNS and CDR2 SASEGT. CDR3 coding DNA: TGTGCCAGCAGTGAAGCTCCGGTTGTGAGATCACCCCTCCACTTT. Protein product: CASSEAPVVRSPLHF.

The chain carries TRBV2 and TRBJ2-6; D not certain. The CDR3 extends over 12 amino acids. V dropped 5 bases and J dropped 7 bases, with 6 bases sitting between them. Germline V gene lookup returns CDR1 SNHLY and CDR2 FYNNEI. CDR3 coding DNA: TGTGCCAGCAGTCTAGGAGCCAACGTCCTGACTTTC. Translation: CASSLGANVLTF.

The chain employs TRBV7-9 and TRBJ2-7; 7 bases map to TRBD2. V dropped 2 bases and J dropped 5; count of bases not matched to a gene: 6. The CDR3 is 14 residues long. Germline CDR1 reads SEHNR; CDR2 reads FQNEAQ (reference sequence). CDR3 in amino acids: CASSLRSGDHEQYF. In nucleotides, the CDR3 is TGTGCCAGCAGCTTAAGAAGCGGGGACCACGAGCAGTACTTC.

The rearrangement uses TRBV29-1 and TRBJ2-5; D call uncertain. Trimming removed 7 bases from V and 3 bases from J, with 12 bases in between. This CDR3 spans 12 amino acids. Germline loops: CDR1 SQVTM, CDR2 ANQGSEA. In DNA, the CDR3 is TGCAGCGGAGAGGCGAACAAAGAGACCCAGTACTTC. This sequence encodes CSGEANKETQYF.

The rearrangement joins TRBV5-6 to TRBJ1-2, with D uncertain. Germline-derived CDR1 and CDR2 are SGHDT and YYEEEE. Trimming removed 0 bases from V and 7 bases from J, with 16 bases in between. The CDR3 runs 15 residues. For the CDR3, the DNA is TGTGCCAGCAGCTTGGCCGCCAATAAGCCAGGTGGCTACACCTTC. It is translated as CASSLAANKPGGYTF. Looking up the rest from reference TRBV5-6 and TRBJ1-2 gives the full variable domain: DAGVTQSPTHLIKTRGQQVTLRCSPKSGHDTVSWYQQALGQGPQFIFQYYEEEERQRGNFPDRFSGHQFPNYSSELNVNALLLGDSALYLCASSLAANKPGGYTFGSGTRLTVV.

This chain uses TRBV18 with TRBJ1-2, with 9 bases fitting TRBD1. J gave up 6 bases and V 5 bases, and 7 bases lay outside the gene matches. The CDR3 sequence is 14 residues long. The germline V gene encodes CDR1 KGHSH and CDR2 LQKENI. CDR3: CASSARQGGDGYTF. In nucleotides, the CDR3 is TGTGCCAGCTCAGCCAGACAGGGGGGCGATGGCTACACCTTC. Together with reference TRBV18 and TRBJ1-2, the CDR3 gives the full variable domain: NAGVMQNPRHLVRRRGQEARLRCSPMKGHSHVYWYRQLPEEGLKFMVYLQKENIIDESGMPKERFSAEFPKEGPSILRIQQVVRGDSAAYFCASSARQGGDGYTFGSGTRLTVV.

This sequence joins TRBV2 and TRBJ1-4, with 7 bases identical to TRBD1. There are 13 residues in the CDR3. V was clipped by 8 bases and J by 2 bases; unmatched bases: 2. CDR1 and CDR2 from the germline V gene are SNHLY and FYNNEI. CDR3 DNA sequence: TGTGCCAGCCACAGGGGTACTAATGAAAAACTGTTTTTT. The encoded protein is CASHRGTNEKLFF.

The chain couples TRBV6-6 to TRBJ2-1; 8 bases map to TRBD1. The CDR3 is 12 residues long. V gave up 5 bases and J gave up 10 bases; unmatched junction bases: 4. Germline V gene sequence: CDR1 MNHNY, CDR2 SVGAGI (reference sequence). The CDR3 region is CASSPDREEQFF. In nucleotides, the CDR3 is TGTGCCAGCAGTCCGGACAGGGAAGAGCAGTTCTTC.

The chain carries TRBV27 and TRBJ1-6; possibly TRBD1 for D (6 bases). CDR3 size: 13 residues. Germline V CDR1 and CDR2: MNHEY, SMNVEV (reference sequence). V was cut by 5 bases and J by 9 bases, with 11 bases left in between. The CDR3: CASSPQGISPLHF. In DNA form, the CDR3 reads TGTGCCAGCAGTCCCCAGGGGATTTCACCCCTCCACTTT.

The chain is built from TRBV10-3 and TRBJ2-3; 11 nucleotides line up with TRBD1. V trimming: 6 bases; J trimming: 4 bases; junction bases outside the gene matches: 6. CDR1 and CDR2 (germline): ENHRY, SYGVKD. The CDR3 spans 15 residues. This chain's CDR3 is CAISGQGAIPDTQYF. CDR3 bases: TGTGCCATCAGCGGACAGGGGGCAATTCCAGATACGCAGTATTTT.

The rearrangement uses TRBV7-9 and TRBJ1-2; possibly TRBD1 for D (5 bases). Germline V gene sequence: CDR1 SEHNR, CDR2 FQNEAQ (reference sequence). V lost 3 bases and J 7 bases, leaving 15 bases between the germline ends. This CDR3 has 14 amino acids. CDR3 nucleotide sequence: TGTGCCAGCAGCTTGGCCCTGTTCGGGGGTGGCTACACCTTC. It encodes CASSLALFGGGYTF.

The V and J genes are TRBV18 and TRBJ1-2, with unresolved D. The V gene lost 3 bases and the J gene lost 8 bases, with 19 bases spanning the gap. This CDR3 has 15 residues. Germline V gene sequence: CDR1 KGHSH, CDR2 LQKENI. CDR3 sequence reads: CASSPNFVGGKGYTF. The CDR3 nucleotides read TGTGCCAGCTCACCTAATTTTGTAGGAGGGAAGGGCTACACCTTC. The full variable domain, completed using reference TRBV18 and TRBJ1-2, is NAGVMQNPRHLVRRRGQEARLRCSPMKGHSHVYWYRQLPEEGLKFMVYLQKENIIDESGMPKERFSAEFPKEGPSILRIQQVVRGDSAAYFCASSPNFVGGKGYTFGSGTRLTVV.

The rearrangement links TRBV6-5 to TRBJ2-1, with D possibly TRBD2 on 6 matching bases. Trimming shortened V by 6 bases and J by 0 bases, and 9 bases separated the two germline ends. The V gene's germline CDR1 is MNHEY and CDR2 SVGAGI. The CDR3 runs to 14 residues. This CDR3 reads CASSGGFSYNEQFF. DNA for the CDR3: TGTGCCAGCAGCGGGGGTTTCTCCTACAATGAGCAGTTCTTC.

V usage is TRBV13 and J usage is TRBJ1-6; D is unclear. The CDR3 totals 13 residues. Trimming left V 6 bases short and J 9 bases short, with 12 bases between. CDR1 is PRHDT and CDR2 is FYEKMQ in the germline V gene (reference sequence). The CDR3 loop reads CASRLAVGSPLHF. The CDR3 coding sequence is TGTGCCAGCAGACTCGCCGTCGGTTCACCCCTCCACTTT.

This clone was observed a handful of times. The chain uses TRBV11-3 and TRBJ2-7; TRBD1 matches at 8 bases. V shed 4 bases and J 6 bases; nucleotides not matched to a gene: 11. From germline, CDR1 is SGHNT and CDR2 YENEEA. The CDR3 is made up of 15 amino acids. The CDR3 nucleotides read TGTGCCAGCAGCTACTGGGGGACAGGCCCGGGCGAGCAGTACTTC. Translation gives CASSYWGTGPGEQYF.

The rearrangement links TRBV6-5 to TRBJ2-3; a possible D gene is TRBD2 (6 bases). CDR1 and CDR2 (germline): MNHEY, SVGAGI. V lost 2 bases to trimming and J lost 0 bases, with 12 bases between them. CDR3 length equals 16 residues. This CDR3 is CASSYPIGGSTDTQYF. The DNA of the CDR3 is TGTGCCAGCAGTTACCCGATCGGGGGTAGCACAGATACGCAGTATTTT.

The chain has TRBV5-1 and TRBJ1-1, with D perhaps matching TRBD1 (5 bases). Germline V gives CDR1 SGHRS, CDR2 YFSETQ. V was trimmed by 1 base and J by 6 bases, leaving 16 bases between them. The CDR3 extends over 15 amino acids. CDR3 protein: CASSLSGRDVAEAFF. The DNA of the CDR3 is TGCGCCAGCAGCTTGAGTGGCAGGGATGTCGCTGAAGCTTTCTTT. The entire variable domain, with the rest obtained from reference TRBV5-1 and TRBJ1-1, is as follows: KAGVTQTPRYLIKTRGQQVTLSCSPISGHRSVSWYQQTPGQGLQFLFEYFSETQRNKGNFPGRFSGRQFSNSRSEMNVSTLELGDSALYLCASSLSGRDVAEAFFGQGTRLTVV.

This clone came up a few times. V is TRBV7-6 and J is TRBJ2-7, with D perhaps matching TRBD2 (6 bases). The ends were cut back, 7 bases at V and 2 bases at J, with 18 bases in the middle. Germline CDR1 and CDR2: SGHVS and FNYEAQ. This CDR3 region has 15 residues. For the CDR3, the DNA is TGTGCCAGCACCCGAATGTCGGGGGAGGCCTACGAGCAGTACTTC. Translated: CASTRMSGEAYEQYF.

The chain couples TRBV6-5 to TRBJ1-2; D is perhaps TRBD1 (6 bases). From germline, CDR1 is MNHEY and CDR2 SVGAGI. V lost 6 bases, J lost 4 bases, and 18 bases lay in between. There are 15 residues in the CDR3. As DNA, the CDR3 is TGTGCCAGCAGGATCCTATATTCAGGGGCCTATGGCTACACCTTC. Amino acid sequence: CASRILYSGAYGYTF.

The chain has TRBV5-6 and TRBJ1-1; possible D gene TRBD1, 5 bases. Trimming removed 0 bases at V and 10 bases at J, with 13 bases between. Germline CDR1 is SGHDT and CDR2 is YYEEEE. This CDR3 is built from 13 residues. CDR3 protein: CASSLGRGWGAFF. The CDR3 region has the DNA TGTGCCAGCAGCTTGGGGAGGGGTTGGGGAGCTTTCTTT.

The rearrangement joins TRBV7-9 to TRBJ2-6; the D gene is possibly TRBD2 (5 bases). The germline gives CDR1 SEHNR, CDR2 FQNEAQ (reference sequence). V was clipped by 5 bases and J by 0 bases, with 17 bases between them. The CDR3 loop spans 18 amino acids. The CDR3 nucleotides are TGTGCCAGCAGCCCCCCTACGGGGTCCAACTCTGGGGCCAACGTCCTGACTTTC. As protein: CASSPPTGSNSGANVLTF.

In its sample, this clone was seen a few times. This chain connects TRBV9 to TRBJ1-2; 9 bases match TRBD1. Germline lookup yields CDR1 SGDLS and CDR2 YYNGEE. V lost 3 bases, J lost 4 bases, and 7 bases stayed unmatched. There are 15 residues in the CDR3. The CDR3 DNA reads TGTGCCAGCAGCGCACAGGGGGCCCTTAGCTATGGCTACACCTTC. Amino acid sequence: CASSAQGALSYGYTF.

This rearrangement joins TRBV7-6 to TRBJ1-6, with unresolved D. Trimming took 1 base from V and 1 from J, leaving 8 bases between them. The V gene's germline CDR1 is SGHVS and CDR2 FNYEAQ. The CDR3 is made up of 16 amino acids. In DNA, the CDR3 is TGTGCCAGCAGCTTAGGGGGAGCGTCCTATAATTCACCCCTCCACTTT. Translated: CASSLGGASYNSPLHF.

CDR3 sequence: CASSPRGGGNQPQHF. For the CDR3, the DNA is TGTGCCAGCAGTCCTCGGGGGGGCGGCAATCAGCCCCAGCATTTT. The chain recombines TRBV6-1 with TRBJ1-5; D may be TRBD1 (6 bases). The germline V and J ends were trimmed by 5 bases and 2 bases, with 13 bases remaining between them. This CDR3 comprises 15 residues. CDR1 and CDR2 (germline): MNHNS, SASEGT.

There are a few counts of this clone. CDR3 residues: CASGFGGTGTGDQPQHF. In DNA form, the CDR3 reads TGTGCTAGTGGTTTCGGAGGGACAGGGACAGGGGATCAGCCCCAGCATTTT. The chain couples TRBV12-5 to TRBJ1-5; 10 bases are a match to TRBD1. J gave up 5 bases and V 3 bases, and 10 bases lay outside the gene matches. The CDR3 has 17 amino acids. The V gene's germline CDR1 is LGHNT and CDR2 FRNRAP.